This T cell receptor beta chain was identified during a study of blood T cells in healthy people across ages. Study-level results: The study lacked donor CMV status, which possibly confounded expanded clonotype changes.

Trimming left V 2 bases short and J 4 bases short, with 15 bases between. Germline CDR1 and CDR2: SGHDT and YYEEEE. The CDR3 runs to 16 residues. Note on this clonotype: Its cognate antigen is unknown.

Then a second PCR, running roughly 7 to 11 cycles, was carried out with a sample-barcoded 5' primer and a J-beta primer mix. From each sample, at least 2.5 million paired-end reads containing CDR3 were obtained. One entry per CDR3 protein, called by TCRdb with MiXCR from the 5' RACE reads. The sample lists hundreds of thousands of distinct CDR3 sequences, roughly 31% seen once, with approximately 14% in the top ten. This TCR came from a woman older than 75 in good health. Sequencing input: blood. The J gene is TRBJ2-2, the V gene TRBV5-6, with D possibly being TRBD2 (5 bases). The CDR3, as DNA: TGTGCCAGCAGCTTTTCCGCCGGGATAGCCACCGGGGAGCTGTTTTTT. This sequence encodes CASSFSAGIATGELFF.